The 4 T cell receptor beta chains below were found in one sample sequenced in a study of cytomegalovirus exposure and HLA in healthy donors. Primers: 60 Vbeta forward and 13 Jbeta reverse. Some clones are missing from TCRdb's copy, which holds only in-frame ones; the method was immunoSEQ multiplex PCR. In the table there are under 150,000 clones, about two thirds of which are singletons. Sequencing was done on a sample of PBMCs. These receptors were obtained from a woman between 55 and 75 years old in good health and CMV-seropositive.

This clone was seen just once. The chain carries TRBV7-3 and TRBJ2-7; 13 bases fit TRBD2. V gave up 5 bases and J gave up 7 bases; unmatched junction bases: 2. The CDR3 length is 13 residues. The germline CDR1 and CDR2 sequences are SGHTA and FQGTGA. CDR3 region: CASSPGLAGEQYF. Written as DNA, the CDR3 is TGTGCCAGCAGCCCGGGACTAGCGGGGGAGCAGTACTTC.

The sample holds one count of this clone. The chain combines TRBV7-9 with TRBJ1-1, with 10 bases identical to TRBD1. Trimming at V came to 6 bases and at J to 2 bases, leaving 9 bases not matched to a gene. The germline CDR1 and CDR2 sequences are SEHNR and FQNEAQ (reference sequence). The CDR3 has 16 amino acids. The CDR3 spells CASSYPGTGVNTEAFF. The CDR3 DNA sequence: TGTGCCAGCAGTTATCCCGGGACAGGGGTTAACACTGAAGCTTTCTTT.

This clone was counted between two and nine times. The genes are TRBV7-9 and TRBJ2-3, with a weak D call TRBD2 (5 bases). Trimming shortened V by 2 bases and J by 3 bases, and 6 bases separated the two germline ends. The germline V gene has CDR1 SEHNR and CDR2 FQNEAQ (reference sequence). This CDR3 has 13 residues. DNA for the CDR3: TGTGCCAGCAGCTTATGGGAGACAGATACGCAGTATTTT. Protein product: CASSLWETDTQYF.

The CDR3 coding sequence is TGTGCCAGCAATCGGACAGGGGGCTGGGGTCAGCCCCAGCATTTT. Protein product: CASNRTGGWGQPQHF. V usage is TRBV6-4 and J usage is TRBJ1-5; TRBD1 agrees at 11 bases. This CDR3 spans 15 amino acids. Trimming cost V 7 bases and J 6 bases; bases outside gene matches: 8. Germline V gives CDR1 MRHNA, CDR2 SNTAGT.